This T cell receptor (beta chain) was identified during a study of blood T cells in healthy people across ages. This clonotype was seen more than once but under ten times. The germline V gene has CDR1 DFQATT and CDR2 SNEGSKA (reference sequence). The V and J ends lost 6 bases and 6 bases respectively, with 19 bases between them. The CDR3 consists of 14 residues. Together with a sample-barcoded 5' primer, a J-beta primer mix was included in a second PCR lasting about 7 to 12 cycles. TCRdb reprocessed the 5' RACE reads with MiXCR, giving one entry per CDR3 protein. The table includes approximately 1.5 million distinct CDR3 sequences, roughly 32% detected once.

The gene calls are TRBV20-1 and TRBJ2-3; D remains ambiguous. The sequence derives from a woman aged 25 to 39 in good health. Sequences were obtained from blood. CDR3 amino acids: CSATGLYNTDTQYF. CDR3 nucleotides: TGCAGTGCAACGGGCCTTTACAACACGGATACGCAGTATTTT.